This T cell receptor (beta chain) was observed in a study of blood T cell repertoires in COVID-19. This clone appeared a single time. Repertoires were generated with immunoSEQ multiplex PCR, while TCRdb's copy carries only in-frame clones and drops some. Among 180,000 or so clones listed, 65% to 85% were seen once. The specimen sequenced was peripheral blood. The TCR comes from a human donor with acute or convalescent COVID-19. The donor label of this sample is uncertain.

The CDR3 DNA sequence: TGTGCCAGCAGCCAAGGGACAGGGAGAACAGGGGCCAACGTCCTGACTTTC. This codes for CASSQGTGRTGANVLTF. The gene calls are TRBV4-2 and TRBJ2-6, with 8 bases identical to TRBD1. The CDR3 covers 17 residues. Trimming removed 1 base from V and 4 bases from J; junction bases left unmatched: 6. Germline V gene data show CDR1 as LGHNA and CDR2 as YNFKEQ.